One T cell receptor beta chain is described in this entry. Its specificity is unknown. TCRdb keeps only in-frame clones here, not all; method: immunoSEQ multiplex PCR. Of around 200,000 clones listed, approximately 91% are singletons. This sample was taken from a study of T cell responses to AZD1222 COVID-19 vaccine. Regarding the study as a whole: Only a handful of individuals given AZD1222 were seropositive at baseline. Regions left unmutated in variants are reportedly the target of nearly half of spike-specific TCRs.

The CDR3 length is 12 residues. Germline loops: CDR1 SQVTM, CDR2 ANQGSEA. V was shortened by 5 bases and J by 2 bases, with 10 bases between the two germline ends. The V and J genes are TRBV29-1 and TRBJ2-7; weak D call: TRBD2 (7 bases). The source material was peripheral blood, sampled on day 0 of AZD1222 vaccination. This TCR derives from an adult in good health. As DNA, the CDR3 is TGCAGCGTTTGGGGGGGCCCCTACGAGCAGTACTTC. This codes for CSVWGGPYEQYF.